This T cell receptor (beta chain) was recorded in a study of OX40 agonist ivuxolimab in advanced cancers. Measured with immunoSEQ multiplex PCR; TCRdb has only the in-frame clones, and not every one. The sample consists of 60,000 to 70,000 clones, just over 85% of them appearing once. Germline V gene data show CDR1 as LNHDA and CDR2 as SQIVND (reference sequence). V was cut by 1 base and J by 7 bases, with 10 bases left in between. This CDR3 is built from 14 residues. Sampled blood was obtained at baseline, cycle 4 day 1, and cycle 7 day 1. The sequenced sample was CD4+ or CD8+ T cells sorted from blood, obtained in a trial of the OX40 agonist ivuxolimab. The sequence came from an adult with an advanced solid tumor such as melanoma, head and neck, liver or kidney cancer. The chain is built from TRBV19 and TRBJ2-2; D possibly corresponds to TRBD2 (6 bases). CDR3 protein: CASSIAGGGGELFF. The CDR3 DNA reads TGTGCCAGTAGTATAGCCGGGGGAGGCGGGGAGCTGTTTTTT.